These T cell receptor beta chains were read from a single sample in a study of CD4 T cells in relation to SARS-CoV-2 and coronaviruses. Their recognized antigens are unknown. Measured with immunoSEQ multiplex PCR; TCRdb has only the in-frame clones, and not every one. The data hold fewer than 20,000 clones, with roughly four fifths observed a single time. Source material: CD4+ T cells from PBMCs, cultured in vitro. The source of these receptors is a human donor in good health. CDR3s include the opening cysteine and the closing phenylalanine or tryptophan. Fields, in order: CDR3 protein, J gene, V gene.

CDR3 protein: CASSYGRGPSTDTQYF
J gene: TRBJ2-3
V gene: TRBV6-2/TRBV6-3

CDR3 protein: CSVVQGTREAFF
J gene: TRBJ1-1
V gene: TRBV29-1

CDR3 protein: CASSLGGQKETQYF
J gene: TRBJ2-5
V gene: TRBV19

CDR3 protein: CASPNRGGETQYF
J gene: TRBJ2-5
V gene: TRBV2

CDR3 protein: CASSTGSGNEQFF
J gene: TRBJ2-1
V gene: TRBV11-2

CDR3 protein: CASSLRMADTQYF
J gene: TRBJ2-3
V gene: TRBV27

CDR3 protein: CASSLGNEQFF
J gene: TRBJ2-1
V gene: TRBV13

CDR3 protein: CASSVDSGLNTGELFF
J gene: TRBJ2-2
V gene: TRBV9

CDR3 protein: CASREQSGGKTQYF
J gene: TRBJ2-5
V gene: TRBV5-1

CDR3 protein: CASSYFRGQETQYF
J gene: TRBJ2-5
V gene: TRBV6-5

CDR3 protein: CASSQERTSYEQYF
J gene: TRBJ2-7
V gene: TRBV4-2

CDR3 protein: CASSTSNRNTEAFF
J gene: TRBJ1-1
V gene: TRBV9

CDR3 protein: CASSWTGGPHEQYF
J gene: TRBJ2-7
V gene: TRBV5-1

CDR3 protein: CASSYQGQGLYEQYF
J gene: TRBJ2-7
V gene: TRBV6-2/TRBV6-3

CDR3 protein: CSVRTSGTNEQFF
J gene: TRBJ2-1
V gene: TRBV29-1

CDR3 protein: CASSPIGTSGGATDTQYF
J gene: TRBJ2-3
V gene: TRBV6-2/TRBV6-3

CDR3 protein: CASSQVWSANEKLFF
J gene: TRBJ1-4
V gene: TRBV6-5

CDR3 protein: CASSFTPDSLQETQYF
J gene: TRBJ2-5
V gene: TRBV9

CDR3 protein: CASSLDGTGYNSPLHF
J gene: TRBJ1-6
V gene: TRBV7-2

CDR3 protein: CASSVGVAGGADTQYF
J gene: TRBJ2-3
V gene: TRBV9

CDR3 protein: CASSSSGRATEAFF
J gene: TRBJ1-1
V gene: TRBV5-1

CDR3 protein: CASSLGLAGSYEQYF
J gene: TRBJ2-7
V gene: TRBV7-2

CDR3 protein: CASSYRRSYEQYF
J gene: TRBJ2-7
V gene: TRBV27

CDR3 protein: CASSLTTGSHNEQFF
J gene: TRBJ2-1
V gene: TRBV5-1

CDR3 protein: CASSRAEGQAYRYTF
J gene: TRBJ1-2
V gene: TRBV6-2/TRBV6-3

CDR3 protein: CASSQIPGENSPLHF
J gene: TRBJ1-6
V gene: TRBV3-1/TRBV3-2

CDR3 protein: CASSLARGGARGRTEAFF
J gene: TRBJ1-1
V gene: TRBV7-8

CDR3 protein: CASSTSWTLSGNTIYF
J gene: TRBJ1-3
V gene: TRBV19

CDR3 protein: CASSQGLGPLHF
J gene: TRBJ1-6
V gene: TRBV4-1

CDR3 protein: CASSLGDRARYTF
J gene: TRBJ1-2
V gene: TRBV7-9

CDR3 protein: CASSPTGQKGQPQHF
J gene: TRBJ1-5
V gene: TRBV5-1

CDR3 protein: CASSQGGAWGTGELFF
J gene: TRBJ2-2
V gene: TRBV14

CDR3 protein: CANCGTGSRKRNSYEQYF
J gene: TRBJ2-7
V gene: TRBV3-1/TRBV3-2

CDR3 protein: CASSLGSQETQYF
J gene: TRBJ2-5
V gene: TRBV11-2

CDR3 protein: CASSLRGAMGETQYF
J gene: TRBJ2-5
V gene: TRBV7-8

CDR3 protein: CAISEATGRNNEKLFF
J gene: TRBJ1-4
V gene: TRBV10-3